Following are 19 T cell receptor beta chains from one sample sequenced in a study of T cell responses to AZD1222 COVID-19 vaccine. Produced via immunoSEQ multiplex PCR; TCRdb's table is partial and in-frame only. The repertoire consists of 100,000 to 150,000 clones, with 87% occurring once and the leading ten covering 1.5%. The source was peripheral blood, collected on day 0 of AZD1222 vaccination. These receptors were obtained from an adult in good health.

This clone was seen once. This sequence joins TRBV28 and TRBJ1-6; TRBD1 agrees at 7 bases. V shed 8 bases, J shed 7 bases, and the junction held 14 bases outside the gene matches. Germline lookup yields CDR1 MDHEN and CDR2 SYDVKM. This CDR3 has 16 residues. CDR3 nucleotides: TGTGCCAGCTCCTTCGGGACAGTCACTCTCAATTCACCCCTCCACTTT. It encodes CASSFGTVTLNSPLHF.

The V call is TRBV7-2, the J call TRBJ2-7; a possible D gene is TRBD1 (5 bases). The CDR3 runs to 15 residues. Trimming took off 1 base at V and 6 bases at J, with 16 bases between the two ends. Germline V lookup: CDR1 SGHTA, CDR2 FQGNSA. The CDR3 loop is CASSLDGLRGTEQYF. CDR3 bases: TGTGCCAGCAGCTTAGATGGGCTTAGGGGTACCGAGCAGTACTTC.

The CDR3 bases are TGTGCCAGCAGCTCCGGGGACGAGCAGTACTTC. This codes for CASSSGDEQYF. The V gene is TRBV9, the J gene TRBJ2-7, with D maybe TRBD2 (5 bases). The germline V gene encodes CDR1 SGDLS and CDR2 YYNGEE. V shed 4 bases and J shed 5 bases, with 7 bases lying between them. The CDR3 is 11 residues long.

The chain links TRBV11-2 to TRBJ2-7; possibly TRBD1 for D (6 bases). The CDR3 sequence is 13 residues long. V dropped 4 bases and J dropped 0 bases, with 7 bases sitting between them. CDR1 and CDR2 (germline): SGHAT, FQNNGV. As DNA, the CDR3 is TGTGCCAGCAGCTCGGACAGCTCCTACGAGCAGTACTTC. Amino acids: CASSSDSSYEQYF. The full variable domain, in which reference TRBV11-2 and TRBJ2-7 provide the parts outside the CDR3, is EAGVAQSPRYKIIEKRQSVAFWCNPISGHATLYWYQQILGQGPKLLIQFQNNGVVDDSQLPKDRFSAERLKGVDSTLKIQPAKLEDSAVYLCASSSDSSYEQYFGPGTRLTVT.

J is TRBJ2-2 and V is TRBV29-1, with 7 nucleotides matching TRBD2. Looked up from germline, CDR1 is SQVTM and CDR2 is ANQGSEA. After removal of 7 bases from V and 5 bases from J, the junction contained 1 base not matched to a gene. This CDR3 comprises 11 residues. CDR3 sequence: CSAGGTGELFF. The CDR3 DNA reads as TGCAGCGCCGGGGGGACCGGGGAGCTGTTTTTT.

CDR3 sequence: CASRQDRVVHSPLHF. The DNA of the CDR3 is TGTGCCAGCAGACAAGACAGGGTTGTCCATTCACCCCTCCACTTT. The J gene is TRBJ1-6, the V gene TRBV7-8, with TRBD1 matching over 7 bases. The V gene's germline CDR1 is SGHVS and CDR2 FQNEAQ. J gave up 8 bases and V 6 bases, and 10 bases lay outside the gene matches. CDR3 size: 15 residues.

The rearrangement uses TRBV6-6 and TRBJ2-3, with 7 positions matching TRBD1. This CDR3 region has 14 residues. Germline trimming cut 6 bases from V and 5 bases from J; bases unmatched to any gene: 8. The germline gives CDR1 MNHNY, CDR2 SVGAGI (reference sequence). CDR3 in amino acids: CASREEGAQDTQYF. CDR3 sequence (DNA): TGTGCCAGCAGAGAAGAGGGGGCCCAAGATACGCAGTATTTT.

This chain joins TRBV6-6 and TRBJ2-7; D tentatively reads TRBD1 or TRBD2 (5 bases each). V was cut by 1 base and J by 0 bases, with 10 bases left in between. The CDR3 contains 15 residues. Germline values: CDR1 MNHNY, CDR2 SVGAGI (reference sequence). The CDR3 loop reads CASSYWAGSSYEQYF. The CDR3 DNA sequence: TGTGCCAGCAGTTACTGGGCAGGGAGCTCCTACGAGCAGTACTTC.

A few counts support this clone. CDR3 residues: CASSLGTGIGAFF. The CDR3 coding sequence is TGTGCCAGCAGCTTAGGGACAGGGATTGGGGCTTTCTTT. This rearrangement joins TRBV13 to TRBJ1-1; TRBD1 matches 7 bases. The CDR3 contains 13 residues. Germline CDR1 PRHDT, CDR2 FYEKMQ (reference sequence). V lost 0 bases to trimming and J lost 11 bases; unmatched junction nucleotides: 6. The entire variable domain, with the rest obtained from reference TRBV13 and TRBJ1-1, is as follows: AAGVIQSPRHLIKEKRETATLKCYPIPRHDTVYWYQQGPGQDPQFLISFYEKMQSDKGSIPDRFSAQQFSDYHSELNMSSLELGDSALYFCASSLGTGIGAFFGQGTRLTVV.

This clone was seen once. The chain uses TRBV7-2 and TRBJ2-5; 14 bases are shared with TRBD2. This CDR3 comprises 16 residues. Germline CDR1 and CDR2: SGHTA and FQGNSA. The V segment lost 7 bases and the J segment 4 bases; nucleotides outside the gene matches: 8. The CDR3 loop reads CASTAAGLAGVETQYF. The CDR3 DNA reads as TGTGCCAGCACCGCAGCGGGACTAGCGGGGGTAGAGACCCAGTACTTC.

The rearrangement uses TRBV12-3 or TRBV12-4 and TRBJ1-1; D gene unclear. CDR3 length equals 12 residues. V was pared by 4 bases and J by 1 base, with 4 bases between. CDR3 loop: CASSYANTEAFF. For the CDR3, the DNA is TGTGCCAGCAGTTACGCGAACACTGAAGCTTTCTTT.

The chain recombines TRBV30 with TRBJ1-2, with TRBD1 identical over 8 bases. V lost 4 bases and J lost 2; bases outside the gene matches: 9. The CDR3 consists of 15 residues. Germline assignment: CDR1 GTSNPN and CDR2 SVGIG (reference sequence). CDR3 residues: CAWTRPGTGNYGYTF. The CDR3 nucleotides read TGTGCCTGGACTCGTCCCGGGACAGGAAACTATGGCTACACCTTC.

The V call is TRBV9, the J call TRBJ2-2; D perhaps matches TRBD1 (6 bases). Per the germline V gene, CDR1 is SGDLS and CDR2 is YYNGEE. The CDR3 extends over 14 amino acids. V was clipped by 3 bases and J by 7 bases, with 13 bases between them. CDR3 amino acids: CASSGTPRGGELFF. CDR3 bases: TGTGCCAGCAGCGGAACTCCCAGGGGCGGGGAGCTGTTTTTT.

The rearrangement uses TRBV6-5 and TRBJ2-3; D unresolved. The CDR3 loop spans 13 amino acids. V shed 2 bases and J shed 0 bases, with 3 bases lying between them. CDR1 is MNHEY and CDR2 is SVGAGI in the germline V gene. The CDR3: CASSYTSTDTQYF. Written as DNA, the CDR3 is TGTGCCAGCAGTTACACTAGCACAGATACGCAGTATTTT.

The chain joins TRBV19 to TRBJ1-1; 7 bases are a match to TRBD1. This CDR3 is built from 15 residues. Germline trimming cut 1 base from V and 3 bases from J; bases unmatched to any gene: 5. In germline, CDR1 is LNHDA, CDR2 SQIVND (reference sequence). The DNA of the CDR3 is TGTGCCAGTAGTATAGGGTGGCAGGGGGACACTGAAGCTTTCTTT. As protein: CASSIGWQGDTEAFF.

The V call is TRBV14, the J call TRBJ1-2, with D maybe TRBD1 (5 bases). The CDR3 length is 17 residues. Trimming stripped 4 bases from V and 3 bases from J, with 21 bases between. Germline V gene lookup returns CDR1 SGHDN and CDR2 FVKESK. The CDR3 nucleotides read TGTGCCAGCAGCCCCGACCCGACAACGGGGCAATACTATGGCTACACCTTC. Its translation: CASSPDPTTGQYYGYTF.

The CDR3 nucleotides read TGTGCCAGCAGCCCAGAAGGCTCTTTCTACGAGCAGTACTTC. Translating it yields CASSPEGSFYEQYF. This chain uses TRBV7-9 with TRBJ2-7; D is unresolved. The V gene's germline CDR1 is SEHNR and CDR2 FQNEAQ (reference sequence). There are 14 residues in the CDR3. V lost 5 bases and J lost 3, with 14 bases in between.

This chain uses TRBV4-1 with TRBJ2-3; possibly TRBD1 for D (6 bases). The V and J ends lost 0 bases and 7 bases respectively, with 14 bases between them. The CDR3 spans 15 residues. Per the germline V gene, CDR1 is MGHRA and CDR2 is YSYEKL. CDR3 DNA sequence: TGCGCCAGCAGCCAAGAAGGACAGAGGACGAATACGCAGTATTTT. Amino acids: CASSQEGQRTNTQYF.

This chain joins TRBV5-5 and TRBJ1-5; D remains ambiguous. Trimming took off 4 bases at V and 0 bases at J, with 8 bases between the two ends. Germline CDR1 and CDR2: SGHKS and YYEKEE (reference sequence). The CDR3 is 14 amino acids. CDR3 loop: CASSALYSNQPQHF. The CDR3 DNA is TGTGCCAGCAGCGCACTTTATAGCAATCAGCCCCAGCATTTT.